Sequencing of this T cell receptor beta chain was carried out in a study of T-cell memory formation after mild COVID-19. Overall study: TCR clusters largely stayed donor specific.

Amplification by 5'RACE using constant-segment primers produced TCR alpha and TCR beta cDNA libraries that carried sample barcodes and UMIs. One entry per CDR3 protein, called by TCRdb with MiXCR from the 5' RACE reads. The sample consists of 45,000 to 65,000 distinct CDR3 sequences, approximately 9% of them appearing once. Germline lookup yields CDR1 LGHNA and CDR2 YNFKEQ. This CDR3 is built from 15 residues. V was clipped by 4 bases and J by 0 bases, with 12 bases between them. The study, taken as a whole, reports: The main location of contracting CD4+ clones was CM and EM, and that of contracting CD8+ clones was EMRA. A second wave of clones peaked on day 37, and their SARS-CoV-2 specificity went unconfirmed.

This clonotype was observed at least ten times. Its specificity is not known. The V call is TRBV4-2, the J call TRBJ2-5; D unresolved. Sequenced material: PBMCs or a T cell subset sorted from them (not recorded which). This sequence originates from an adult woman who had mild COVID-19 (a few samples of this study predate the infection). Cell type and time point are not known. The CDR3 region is CASSLFPGYQETQYF. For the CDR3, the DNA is TGTGCCAGCAGCCTTTTCCCCGGGTACCAAGAGACCCAGTACTTC.